This passage covers 26 T cell receptor beta chains from one sample sequenced in a study of blood T cells in healthy people across ages. Primed by a sample-barcoded 5' primer and a J-beta primer mix, a second PCR proceeded for roughly 6 to 12 cycles. TCRdb analysed the 5' RACE reads with MiXCR anew, one entry per CDR3 protein. The sample records about 1.5 million distinct CDR3 sequences, roughly 43% being singletons. Material for sequencing was blood. The receptors come from a young woman in good health.

This clonotype was counted a few times. This chain links TRBV12-3 or TRBV12-4 with TRBJ1-4; possibly TRBD1 for D (5 bases). The CDR3 has 13 residues. With 6 bases removed from V and 8 bases from J, the gap between germline ends came to 13 bases. Written as DNA, the CDR3 is TGTGCCAGCAGCCCTCGGGGGACCGAAAAACTGTTTTTT. Amino acid sequence: CASSPRGTEKLFF.

V gene TRBV12-3 or TRBV12-4 combines with J gene TRBJ2-1; D ambiguous. The CDR3 consists of 14 residues. Trimming removed 3 bases at V and 4 bases at J, with 10 bases between. The CDR3, as DNA: TGTGCCAGCAGTTTCAAGGCCGAGTACAATGAGCAGTTCTTC. This codes for CASSFKAEYNEQFF.

The chain carries TRBV4-3 and TRBJ2-6; D call uncertain. Between the trimmed V and J ends, which lost 0 bases and 0 bases, there was a span of 15 bases. The CDR3 covers 19 residues. The germline gives CDR1 LGHNA, CDR2 YSLEER. CDR3 in amino acids: CASSQDVRHSNSGANVLTF. CDR3 DNA: TGCGCCAGCAGCCAAGATGTCAGACACTCTAACTCTGGGGCCAACGTCCTGACTTTC.

This clonotype has just a few counts. This chain joins TRBV9 and TRBJ1-2, with 8 bases identical to TRBD1. Germline V lookup: CDR1 SGDLS, CDR2 YYNGEE. J lost 7 bases, V lost 1 base, and 6 bases had no gene match. The CDR3 totals 14 residues. CDR3 DNA: TGTGCCAGCAGCGTAACAGGGGGAGGGGTTGGCTACACCTTC. Its translation is CASSVTGGGVGYTF.

This chain links TRBV12-3 or TRBV12-4 with TRBJ2-1, with 9 bases lining up with TRBD2. This CDR3 has 15 residues. Trimming cost V 5 bases and J 8 bases; bases outside gene matches: 10. This CDR3 reads CASSPRASGKHEQFF. The CDR3 nucleotides read TGTGCCAGCAGTCCTCGGGCTAGCGGGAAACATGAGCAGTTCTTC.

This clonotype came up many times. J is TRBJ2-5 and V is TRBV7-8, with TRBD2 matching 8 bases. This CDR3 region has 18 residues. Per the germline V gene, CDR1 is SGHVS and CDR2 is FQNEAQ. With 2 bases clipped from V and 11 bases from J, the junction kept 22 bases outside the gene matches. The CDR3 sequence is CASSLIPLGGRTDNEQYF. In nucleotides, the CDR3 is TGTGCCAGCAGCTTAATCCCCCTTGGCGGGAGGACCGACAATGAGCAGTACTTC.

The J gene is TRBJ2-3, the V gene TRBV28; unclear D gene. The V gene's germline CDR1 is MDHEN and CDR2 SYDVKM. There are 12 residues in the CDR3. Between the trimmed V and J ends, which lost 0 bases and 8 bases, there was a span of 6 bases. The CDR3 coding sequence is TGTGCCAGCAGTTTATGGACCTTTACGCAGTATTTT. Encoded protein: CASSLWTFTQYF.

The chain carries TRBV25-1 and TRBJ2-1; D is possibly TRBD1 (6 bases). The J call may be faulty, since TRBJ2-7 better matches the DNA end. The CDR3 contains 16 residues. The germline gives CDR1 MGHDK, CDR2 SYGVNS. The CDR3 reads CASSEGSWGPYNEQYF. The CDR3 DNA sequence: TGTGCCAGCAGTGAAGGCTCATGGGGGCCCTACAATGAGCAGTACTTC.

The J gene is TRBJ1-2, the V gene TRBV2; D not certain. The V and J ends lost 6 bases and 1 base respectively, with 15 bases between them. The CDR3 runs 15 residues. Germline lookup yields CDR1 SNHLY and CDR2 FYNNEI. CDR3 sequence reads: CASRVSGQFNYGYTF. In DNA, the CDR3 is TGTGCCAGCAGGGTTTCCGGGCAGTTTAACTATGGCTACACCTTC.

The V call is TRBV29-1, the J call TRBJ1-1; TRBD1 matches at 8 bases. The CDR3 sequence is 13 residues long. Germline V gene sequence: CDR1 SQVTM, CDR2 ANQGSEA. With V trimmed by 6 bases and J by 1 base, 4 bases remained unmatched. In DNA, the CDR3 is TGCAGCGTGCCCGGGACAGGGAACACTGAAGCTTTCTTT. Its translation: CSVPGTGNTEAFF.

In the case of this clonotype: A much larger clonotype is one base distant, so this may be a read error. The CDR3 does not end in the conserved phenylalanine or tryptophan, so this is likely a read error. In DNA, the CDR3 is TGTGCCAGCAGCTTCTCTAGGGGGGGTGAGCAGTTCTTA. Encoded protein: CASSFSRGGEQFL. The chain joins TRBV11-2 to TRBJ2-1, with D possibly being TRBD2 (7 bases). Germline V gene sequence: CDR1 SGHAT, CDR2 FQNNGV. The V end was cut by 3 bases, the J end by 9 bases, with 12 bases between. There are 13 residues in the CDR3.

A remark on this clonotype: This may arise from a read error, as a much more abundant clone is one base away. This chain connects TRBV5-6 to TRBJ2-7, with 8 nucleotides matching TRBD2. The CDR3 loop spans 17 amino acids. Trimming at V came to 1 base and at J to 7 bases, leaving 16 bases not matched to a gene. The germline CDR1 and CDR2 sequences are SGHDT and YYEEEE. DNA of the CDR3: TGTGCCAGCAGCTTGTTGGTAAGCACTAGCGGATACAATGAGCAGTACTTC. Translation: CASSLLVSTSGYNEQYF.

The CDR3 DNA sequence: TGTGCCAGCAGCGAGCAGGTCGTGGGTACATACTCCTACGAGCAGTACTTC. Amino acids: CASSEQVVGTYSYEQYF. The V and J genes are TRBV7-2 and TRBJ2-4; no definite D call. Matching the DNA end better, TRBJ2-7 makes the J call doubtful. The CDR3 spans 17 residues. Germline CDR1 SGHTA, CDR2 FQGNSA.

The chain joins TRBV7-2 to TRBJ2-7; 7 bases fit TRBD1. The germline gives CDR1 SGHTA, CDR2 FQGNSA. Losses at the gene ends were 1 base for V and 3 bases for J; bases not matched to a gene: 6. CDR3 size: 15 residues. CDR3 DNA sequence: TGTGCCAGCAGCTTAGTTGGGACAGATAACTACGAGCAGTACTTC. This gives the protein CASSLVGTDNYEQYF.

This CDR3 is CASSLMAERSYEQYF. Here the CDR3 DNA reads TGTGCCAGCAGCTTAATGGCAGAACGCTCCTACGAGCAGTACTTC. V and J are TRBV7-6 and TRBJ2-7; no clear D gene. The length of the CDR3 is 15 residues. Looked up from germline, CDR1 is SGHVS and CDR2 is FNYEAQ. Trimming shortened V by 2 bases and J by 0 bases, and 11 bases separated the two germline ends.

There are a few counts of this clonotype. The J gene is TRBJ2-4, the V gene TRBV6-2 or TRBV6-3; a weak D match, TRBD2 (5 bases). Germline CDR1 reads MNHEY; CDR2 reads SVGEGT. CDR3 length: 15 amino acids. V lost 5 bases and J lost 6, with 17 bases in between. The CDR3 region has the DNA TGTGCCAGCAGTGAGGGTGGGAGAGAGACAAACATTCAGTACTTC. Translating gives CASSEGGRETNIQYF.

This sequence joins TRBV20-1 and TRBJ1-1, with D maybe TRBD1 (5 bases). The CDR3 runs 13 residues. Trimming pared 3 bases from V and 5 bases from J, leaving 13 bases between. Germline V CDR1 and CDR2: DFQATT, SNEGSKA (reference sequence). The CDR3 DNA sequence: TGCAGTGCTAGCGAAGGGGTTAGAACTGAAGCTTTCTTT. Protein sequence: CSASEGVRTEAFF.

This clonotype turned up a few times. This chain connects TRBV5-1 to TRBJ2-1, with D perhaps assigned TRBD1 or TRBD2 (5 bases each). CDR1 SGHRS and CDR2 YFSETQ come from the germline V gene. V was clipped by 0 bases and J by 0 bases, with 10 bases between them. The CDR3 runs 16 residues. The CDR3 nucleotides are TGCGCCAGCAGCTTGGCCTGGGGGACCTCCTACAATGAGCAGTTCTTC. This codes for CASSLAWGTSYNEQFF.

The chain is built from TRBV29-1 and TRBJ2-7, with D tentatively TRBD1 (5 bases). Germline values: CDR1 SQVTM, CDR2 ANQGSEA. The V and J ends lost 7 bases and 5 bases respectively, with 15 bases between them. This CDR3 has 12 residues. CDR3 sequence reads: CSGYDSIHEQYF. CDR3 sequence (DNA): TGCAGCGGCTACGACAGTATCCACGAGCAGTACTTC.

This clonotype has only a few counts. This chain links TRBV7-2 with TRBJ1-2; unclear D gene. CDR3 size: 15 residues. V was shortened by 4 bases and J by 5 bases, with 17 bases between the two germline ends. Germline CDR1 reads SGHTA; CDR2 reads FQGNSA. CDR3 loop: CASSSTRPSRYGYTF. The CDR3 coding sequence is TGTGCCAGCAGCTCGACACGGCCATCTCGGTATGGCTACACCTTC.

This clonotype was counted between two and nine times. The J gene is TRBJ1-2, the V gene TRBV29-1, with 9 bases aligning to TRBD1. There are 12 residues in the CDR3. Germline V lookup: CDR1 SQVTM, CDR2 ANQGSEA. Trimming took 6 bases from V and 9 from J; bases not matched to a gene: 8. CDR3 nucleotide sequence: TGCAGCGTCCCAGACAGGGGGGCACGCTACACCTTC. This translates into CSVPDRGARYTF.

The J gene is TRBJ2-7, the V gene TRBV9; D possibly corresponds to TRBD1 (6 bases). Per the germline V gene, CDR1 is SGDLS and CDR2 is YYNGEE. The V end was cut by 8 bases, the J end by 7 bases, with 22 bases between. The CDR3 runs to 14 residues. The chain's CDR3 is CASATQGLNNEQYF. In DNA, the CDR3 is TGTGCCAGTGCAACGCAGGGGCTAAACAATGAGCAGTACTTC.

J is TRBJ1-1 and V is TRBV5-1, with unresolved D. This CDR3 has 11 residues. Looked up from germline, CDR1 is SGHRS and CDR2 is YFSETQ. Trimming shortened V by 4 bases and J by 8 bases, and 9 bases separated the two germline ends. The CDR3 region has the DNA TGCGCCAGCAGCGGAATCCGGGAAGCTTTCTTT. Translation gives CASSGIREAFF.

The chain combines TRBV20-1 with TRBJ1-1, with D possibly being TRBD1 (5 bases). The CDR3 runs to 11 residues. Germline CDR1 is DFQATT and CDR2 is SNEGSKA (reference sequence). V dropped 6 bases and J dropped 5 bases, with 10 bases sitting between them. Written as DNA, the CDR3 is TGCAGTGCCAAGGGGAATACTGAAGCTTTCTTT. Translation: CSAKGNTEAFF.

This clonotype is a singleton in its sample. V is TRBV15 and J is TRBJ2-5, with D possibly matching TRBD1 (6 bases). Trimming left V 2 bases short and J 1 base short, with 8 bases between. Germline V CDR1 and CDR2: LNHNV, YYDKDF (reference sequence). The CDR3 has 14 amino acids. The CDR3 DNA is TGTGCCACCAGCAGAAAGGACAGCCAAGAGACCCAGTACTTC. Translating gives CATSRKDSQETQYF.

This clonotype was picked up a small number of times. The chain uses TRBV27 and TRBJ2-7; 11 nucleotides align to TRBD1. V dropped 5 bases and J dropped 6; count of bases not matched to a gene: 6. Germline values: CDR1 MNHEY, CDR2 SMNVEV (reference sequence). This CDR3 has 14 residues. The CDR3 bases are TGTGCCAGCAGTCGGGACAGGGGGTTGAGCGAGCAGTACTTC. As protein: CASSRDRGLSEQYF.